These T cell receptor beta chains were read from a single sample in a study of blood T cell repertoires in COVID-19. The repertoire was sequenced with immunoSEQ multiplex PCR; TCRdb's copy has only in-frame clones and lacks some. Of nearly 55,000 clones listed, roughly 79% are singletons. Sequencing was performed on peripheral blood. The receptors come from a human donor with active or convalescent COVID-19. The donor label of this sample is uncertain. CDR3s include the opening cysteine and the closing phenylalanine or tryptophan. Each record gives: CDR3 protein, CDR3 DNA, clone size, V gene, D gene, J gene. A D gene is named only where the DNA matches it firmly. Expanded clones are given a class, and other clones once, few, many or no size at all.

CASSYGQGSGNTIYF,TGTGCCAGCAGCTACGGGCAGGGCTCTGGAAACACCATATATTTT,.,TRBV7-2,.,TRBJ1-3
CASIPPGQGNTGELFF,TGTGCCAGCATCCCCCCGGGACAGGGGAACACCGGGGAGCTGTTTTTT,few,TRBV6-6,TRBD1,TRBJ2-2
CASRTGGANVLTF,TGCGCCAGCCGGACAGGGGGGGCCAACGTCCTGACTTTC,.,TRBV5-1,TRBD1,TRBJ2-6
CSASKLSGHLQYF,TGCAGTGCTAGTAAACTGAGCGGGCATCTGCAGTACTTC,.,TRBV20-1,.,TRBJ2-7
CASSPGTGWGEPQHF,TGTGCCAGCAGCCCCGGGACAGGGTGGGGGGAGCCCCAGCATTTT,.,TRBV28,TRBD1,TRBJ1-5
CASTSGTGPYEQYF,TGTGCCAGCACCTCCGGGACAGGGCCCTACGAGCAGTACTTC,.,TRBV28,TRBD1,TRBJ2-7
CASSLSAGLGNEQFF,TGTGCCAGCAGCCTATCCGCGGGACTAGGCAATGAGCAGTTCTTC,.,TRBV7-3,TRBD2,TRBJ2-1
CATRDRENSPLHF,TGTGCCACCAGGGACAGGGAGAATTCACCCCTCCACTTT,few,TRBV24-1,TRBD1,TRBJ1-6
CASSVGQSSGNTIYF,TGTGCCAGCAGCGTAGGACAGAGCTCTGGAAACACCATATATTTT,few,TRBV9,.,TRBJ1-3
CASIQWSDRLRTDTQYF,TGTGCCAGCATCCAGTGGTCCGACAGGTTAAGAACAGATACGCAGTATTTT,.,TRBV27,.,TRBJ2-3
CASSWRTSGENIQYF,TGCGCCAGCAGCTGGCGGACTAGCGGTGAAAACATTCAGTACTTC,.,TRBV5-1,TRBD2,TRBJ2-4
CASSLSQTGINQPQHF,TGTGCCAGCAGCCTAAGCCAGACAGGGATCAATCAGCCCCAGCATTTT,.,TRBV5-8,TRBD1,TRBJ1-5
CASRAQGMSVGYTF,TGTGCCAGCAGAGCACAGGGGATGAGCGTCGGCTACACCTTC,.,TRBV2,TRBD1,TRBJ1-2
CASRGDSNNEQFF,TGTGCCAGCAGGGGGGACAGTAACAATGAGCAGTTCTTC,once,TRBV6-5,TRBD1,TRBJ2-1
CASNRDTDTQYF,TGTGCCAGCAACCGGGACACAGATACGCAGTATTTT,.,TRBV9,.,TRBJ2-3
CASSLSAGNTIYF,TGTGCCAGCAGTTTATCTGCGGGAAACACCATATATTTT,.,TRBV28,.,TRBJ1-3
CASSQDRRINQPQHF,TGCGCCAGCAGCCAAGATAGGCGGATCAATCAGCCCCAGCATTTT,once,TRBV4-3,.,TRBJ1-5
CASSGEGLTNSPLHF,TGTGCCAGCAGCGGGGAGGGACTGACAAATTCACCCCTCCACTTT,.,TRBV9,.,TRBJ1-6
CASSESGTSGTVEQFF,TGTGCCAGTAGTGAGTCGGGGACTAGCGGGACGGTTGAGCAGTTCTTC,.,TRBV19,TRBD2,TRBJ2-1
CASSSGGTTENYGYTF,TGTGCCAGCAGCTCCGGGGGTACAACTGAAAACTATGGCTACACCTTC,.,TRBV9,.,TRBJ1-2
CASSLTGSNTEAFF,TGCGCCAGCAGCTTGACAGGGTCGAACACTGAAGCTTTCTTT,.,TRBV5-1,.,TRBJ1-1
CASSVAGPGNTIYF,TGTGCCAGCAGCGTAGCAGGGCCCGGAAACACCATATATTTT,.,TRBV9,.,TRBJ1-3
CASSQEHRGTDTQYF,TGCGCCAGCAGCCAAGAACACAGGGGCACAGATACGCAGTATTTT,few,TRBV4-1,.,TRBJ2-3
CAIEGGGNEKLFF,TGCGCCATTGAAGGGGGCGGTAATGAAAAACTGTTTTTT,few,TRBV29-1,TRBD1,TRBJ1-4
CASSLQPGSSYNEQFF,TGTGCCAGCAGCTTACAGCCAGGCAGCTCCTACAATGAGCAGTTCTTC,.,TRBV7-2,.,TRBJ2-1
CSVGGSSAGELFF,TGCAGCGTCGGGGGTAGTAGCGCCGGGGAGCTGTTTTTT,.,TRBV29-1,.,TRBJ2-2
CASSPSLRAGDTDTQYF,TGCGCCAGCAGCCCCAGCCTGAGGGCGGGGGATACAGATACGCAGTATTTT,few,TRBV5-1,TRBD2,TRBJ2-3
CASSATGTDTQYF,TGTGCCAGCAGCGCGACAGGGACAGATACGCAGTATTTT,once,TRBV7-8,TRBD1,TRBJ2-3
CASSQPRSNGQEFYGYTF,TGCGCCAGCAGTCAACCAAGGTCAAACGGACAGGAATTCTATGGCTACACCTTC,.,TRBV23-1,TRBD1,TRBJ1-2